A single sample gave rise to the 32 T cell receptor beta chains below, sequenced in a study of T cell repertoires in cytomegalovirus infection. A single record per CDR3 protein comes from TCRdb applying MiXCR to the reads. The profile shows 40,000 to 60,000 distinct CDR3 sequences, about a fifth of them singletons. No cognate antigen is known for these TCRs. The sequences come from CD8+ T cells from cultured PBMCs, collected from culture after CMV antigen stimulation. All receptors come from a human donor in good health (CMV status not recorded). Some clones in this sample may be carry-over from other donors' samples.

This clonotype was counted between two and nine times. The chain's CDR3 is CASRVEPGELFF. CDR3 DNA sequence: TGTGCCAGCCGAGTGGAACCCGGGGAGCTGTTTTTT. This chain links TRBV6-2 or TRBV6-3 with TRBJ2-2; D unclear. V shed 8 bases and J shed 6 bases, with 10 bases lying between them. The germline V gene encodes CDR1 MNHEY and CDR2 SVGEGT. The CDR3 covers 12 residues.

The chain couples TRBV5-1 to TRBJ1-1, with 11 nucleotides matching TRBD1. CDR1 and CDR2 (germline): SGHRS, YFSETQ. J was trimmed by 0 bases and V by 3 bases; bases with no gene match: 10. CDR3 length equals 18 residues. The CDR3 bases are TGCGCCAGCAGCTCCGACAGGGACAGGGGGAAAGTGAACACTGAAGCTTTCTTT. It codes for CASSSDRDRGKVNTEAFF.

This clonotype was counted many times. The V call is TRBV7-8, the J call TRBJ2-1, with 9 bases that match TRBD2. CDR3 length: 15 amino acids. Looked up from germline, CDR1 is SGHVS and CDR2 is FQNEAQ. The trim removed 5 bases at V and 3 bases at J, leaving 5 bases unmatched. CDR3 region: CASSPKAGGYNEQFF. CDR3 DNA: TGTGCCAGCAGCCCTAAAGCGGGAGGCTACAATGAGCAGTTCTTC. The complete variable domain, with remaining parts taken from reference TRBV7-8 and TRBJ2-1, reads GAGVSQSPRYKVAKRGQDVALRCDPISGHVSLFWYQQALGQGPEFLTYFQNEAQLDKSGLPSDRFFAERPEGSVSTLKIQRTQQEDSAVYLCASSPKAGGYNEQFFGPGTRLTVL.

This clonotype was seen only a few times. The V call is TRBV7-2, the J call TRBJ2-7; D not certain. This CDR3 spans 14 amino acids. Deletions cut 0 bases from V and 6 bases from J, with 12 bases between. CDR1 is SGHTA and CDR2 is FQGNSA in the germline V gene. The CDR3 DNA reads TGTGCCAGCAGCTTAGCGACGATGGCTGGCGAGCAGTACTTC. Protein: CASSLATMAGEQYF.

This clonotype was seen a handful of times. This chain uses TRBV6-5 with TRBJ2-1, with a weak D call TRBD1 (6 bases). The germline CDR1 and CDR2 sequences are MNHEY and SVGAGI. Trimming cost V 0 bases and J 1 base, with 13 bases left between them. This CDR3 region has 17 residues. The DNA for the CDR3 is TGTGCCAGCAGTTACTCGGGTGGACAGCCTTCCTACAATGAGCAGTTCTTC. This encodes CASSYSGGQPSYNEQFF.

This chain joins TRBV11-2 and TRBJ2-7, with D perhaps matching TRBD2 (5 bases). The germline V gene encodes CDR1 SGHAT and CDR2 FQNNGV. V dropped 1 base and J dropped 0 bases, with 7 bases sitting between them. This CDR3 is 14 amino acids long. CDR3 sequence reads: CASSLAGSSYEQYF. The CDR3 coding sequence is TGTGCCAGCAGCTTAGCGGGGAGCTCCTACGAGCAGTACTTC. Variable domain in full (rest from reference TRBV11-2 and TRBJ2-7): EAGVAQSPRYKIIEKRQSVAFWCNPISGHATLYWYQQILGQGPKLLIQFQNNGVVDDSQLPKDRFSAERLKGVDSTLKIQPAKLEDSAVYLCASSLAGSSYEQYFGPGTRLTVT.

The chain couples TRBV28 to TRBJ2-7; D unresolved. The V gene lost 3 bases and the J gene lost 2 bases, with 11 bases spanning the gap. The CDR3 consists of 14 residues. Per the germline V gene, CDR1 is MDHEN and CDR2 is SYDVKM. The CDR3 coding sequence is TGTGCCAGCAGTTTCACGTCTAGGGCCTACGAGCAGTACTTC. Protein sequence: CASSFTSRAYEQYF.

This clonotype was detected only a few times. V is TRBV27 and J is TRBJ2-1, with D possibly being TRBD1 (6 bases). Germline V gene lookup returns CDR1 MNHEY and CDR2 SMNVEV (reference sequence). The length of the CDR3 is 14 residues. Trimming took 6 bases from V and 3 from J, leaving 12 bases between them. CDR3 sequence: CASRQGRIYNEQFF. In DNA form, the CDR3 reads TGTGCCAGCAGACAGGGCCGAATCTACAATGAGCAGTTCTTC.

V usage is TRBV12-3 or TRBV12-4 and J usage is TRBJ2-7; 7 bases are shared with TRBD1. This CDR3 has 12 amino acids. The J segment lost 3 bases and the V segment lost 8 bases, leaving 4 bases of the junction unmatched. The CDR3 coding sequence is TGTGCCAGCGGACAGGCGTACTACGAGCAGTACTTC. Translation: CASGQAYYEQYF.

The rearrangement joins TRBV7-9 to TRBJ2-1; D is ambiguous. CDR3 size: 15 residues. V dropped 3 bases and J dropped 0 bases, with 9 bases sitting between them. Germline CDR1 and CDR2: SEHNR and FQNEAQ (reference sequence). The CDR3 DNA reads as TGTGCCAGCAGCTTCGGCGGCAGCTCCTACAATGAGCAGTTCTTC. Protein: CASSFGGSSYNEQFF.

The chain links TRBV7-9 to TRBJ2-7; tentative D call: TRBD1 (6 bases). V dropped 5 bases and J dropped 2 bases, with 19 bases sitting between them. The CDR3 is 16 amino acids. The germline gives CDR1 SEHNR, CDR2 FQNEAQ (reference sequence). Here the CDR3 reads CASSPVRRQEAYEQYF. In DNA form, the CDR3 reads TGTGCCAGCAGCCCCGTTAGGAGACAGGAGGCCTACGAGCAGTACTTC.

The sample holds a few counts of this clonotype. The chain has TRBV5-6 and TRBJ2-1; unclear D gene. Trimming took off 1 base at V and 9 bases at J, with 8 bases between the two ends. This CDR3 contains 12 residues. Germline V gives CDR1 SGHDT, CDR2 YYEEEE. The chain's CDR3 is CASSLSSREQFF. The CDR3 DNA follows: TGTGCCAGCAGCTTGAGTAGTCGTGAGCAGTTCTTC. Based on the CDR3 plus reference TRBV5-6 and TRBJ2-1, the full variable domain is DAGVTQSPTHLIKTRGQQVTLRCSPKSGHDTVSWYQQALGQGPQFIFQYYEEEERQRGNFPDRFSGHQFPNYSSELNVNALLLGDSALYLCASSLSSREQFFGPGTRLTVL.

This clonotype was picked up many times. This chain links TRBV7-2 with TRBJ2-5, with D tentatively TRBD1 or TRBD2 (5 bases each). CDR1 and CDR2 (germline): SGHTA, FQGNSA. Trimming took 5 bases from V and 5 from J, leaving 24 bases between them. This CDR3 comprises 17 residues. CDR3 in DNA: TGTGCCAGCAGCCCATTCCCCAGAGGGGACCCCCGGGAGACCCAGTACTTC. Its translation: CASSPFPRGDPRETQYF.

The chain recombines TRBV7-3 with TRBJ2-5, with 11 bases fitting TRBD2. V dropped 5 bases and J dropped 5; count of bases not matched to a gene: 13. This CDR3 is built from 17 residues. Germline V gene sequence: CDR1 SGHTA, CDR2 FQGTGA. CDR3 in amino acids: CASSPHPIAGGDETQYF. The CDR3 coding sequence is TGTGCCAGCAGCCCACACCCTATAGCGGGGGGGGACGAGACCCAGTACTTC.

The chain couples TRBV19 to TRBJ2-1; TRBD1 matches at 9 bases. The germline V gene has CDR1 LNHDA and CDR2 SQIVND (reference sequence). The trim removed 3 bases at V and 7 bases at J, leaving 7 bases unmatched. The CDR3 consists of 15 residues. DNA of the CDR3: TGTGCCAGTAGTATGCGGGACAGGGCCGATAATGAGCAGTTCTTC. Amino acid sequence: CASSMRDRADNEQFF.

This clonotype was seen ten or more times. The chain couples TRBV7-8 to TRBJ2-1, with D maybe TRBD1 (6 bases). CDR1 and CDR2 (germline): SGHVS, FQNEAQ. This CDR3 is 16 amino acids long. V was clipped by 3 bases and J by 0 bases, with 12 bases between them. The DNA for the CDR3 is TGTGCCAGCAGCTTGAGGACAGCAAGCTCCTACAATGAGCAGTTCTTC. This gives the protein CASSLRTASSYNEQFF. Together with reference TRBV7-8 and TRBJ2-1, the CDR3 gives the full variable domain: GAGVSQSPRYKVAKRGQDVALRCDPISGHVSLFWYQQALGQGPEFLTYFQNEAQLDKSGLPSDRFFAERPEGSVSTLKIQRTQQEDSAVYLCASSLRTASSYNEQFFGPGTRLTVL.

The CDR3 reads CASSTSGRPREGDGYTF. CDR3 DNA: TGTGCCAGCAGCACGTCCGGGCGGCCTAGGGAGGGGGATGGCTACACCTTC. J is TRBJ1-2 and V is TRBV7-8; weak D call: TRBD1 (6 bases). The CDR3 is made up of 17 amino acids. Per germline, CDR1 SGHVS and CDR2 FQNEAQ. Trimming removed 5 bases from V and 6 bases from J, with 25 bases in between.

Only a few counts were recorded for this clonotype. The chain is built from TRBV7-2 and TRBJ2-7; 13 nucleotides align to TRBD2. The CDR3 runs 16 residues. Germline CDR1 and CDR2: SGHTA and FQGNSA. V was clipped by 4 bases and J by 4 bases; unmatched bases: 7. CDR3 bases: TGTGCCAGCAGCTATCAAGGACTAGCGGGAGATTACGAGCAGTACTTC. Encoded protein: CASSYQGLAGDYEQYF.

This clonotype has just a few counts. This chain connects TRBV7-2 to TRBJ1-4; TRBD1 aligns across 7 bases. The CDR3 length is 13 residues. Trimming cost V 10 bases and J 8 bases; bases outside gene matches: 10. Germline CDR1 reads SGHTA; CDR2 reads FQGNSA. The CDR3 nucleotides are TGTGCCACGCAAAGGACAGGAGAGGAAAAACTGTTTTTT. It yields the protein CATQRTGEEKLFF.

This clonotype was recorded at least ten times. The chain combines TRBV7-2 with TRBJ2-6; D perhaps matches TRBD1 (6 bases). The germline V and J ends were trimmed by 1 base and 4 bases, with 17 bases remaining between them. This CDR3 has 18 amino acids. Germline V gives CDR1 SGHTA, CDR2 FQGNSA. This chain's CDR3 is CASSLGGDIPSGANVLTF. CDR3 DNA sequence: TGTGCCAGCAGCTTAGGAGGGGACATACCTTCCGGGGCCAACGTCCTGACTTTC.

The rearrangement uses TRBV7-2 and TRBJ2-7; D uncertain. V shed 1 base and J shed 4 bases, with 8 bases lying between them. The CDR3 contains 13 residues. CDR1 is SGHTA and CDR2 is FQGNSA in the germline V gene. The CDR3 here is CASSLGLGYEQYF. The CDR3 coding sequence is TGTGCCAGCAGCTTAGGCTTGGGGTACGAGCAGTACTTC.

The V call is TRBV7-9, the J call TRBJ2-5; 8 bases are a match to TRBD1. The trim removed 2 bases at V and 6 bases at J, leaving 8 bases unmatched. Per germline, CDR1 SEHNR and CDR2 FQNEAQ (reference sequence). CDR3 size: 15 residues. The chain's CDR3 is CASSLTTGVSKTQYF. In nucleotides, the CDR3 is TGTGCCAGCAGCTTAACGACAGGGGTCTCCAAGACCCAGTACTTC.

J is TRBJ1-5 and V is TRBV13; D may be TRBD1 (6 bases). Trimming removed 5 bases from V and 6 bases from J, with 11 bases in between. Germline CDR1 is PRHDT and CDR2 is FYEKMQ (reference sequence). The CDR3 length is 13 residues. The CDR3 is CASSVQGRQPQHF. In DNA, the CDR3 is TGTGCCAGCAGCGTCCAGGGGCGTCAGCCCCAGCATTTT.

The chain joins TRBV30 to TRBJ1-3, with D possibly being TRBD1 (5 bases). CDR1 is GTSNPN, CDR2 SVGIG, per germline (reference sequence). Trimming removed 4 bases from V and 4 bases from J, with 14 bases in between. CDR3 length: 14 residues. CDR3 loop: CAWTGQGYGNTIYF. Here the CDR3 DNA reads TGTGCCTGGACGGGGCAGGGATACGGAAACACCATATATTTT. The full variable domain, rest sourced from reference TRBV30 and TRBJ1-3, is SQTIHQWPATLVQPVGSPLSLECTVEGTSNPNLYWYRQAAGRGLQLLFYSVGIGQISSEVPQNLSASRPQDRQFILSSKKLLLSDSGFYLCAWTGQGYGNTIYFGEGSWLTVV.

This clonotype showed up just a few times. This chain uses TRBV7-9 with TRBJ2-5; possible D gene TRBD2, 5 bases. CDR1 is SEHNR, CDR2 FQNEAQ, per germline (reference sequence). The CDR3 extends over 13 amino acids. The V gene lost 5 bases and the J gene lost 1 base, with 8 bases spanning the gap. The CDR3 protein is CASSTGIQETQYF. DNA of the CDR3: TGTGCCAGCAGCACCGGGATCCAAGAGACCCAGTACTTC.

This clonotype showed up just a few times. The gene calls are TRBV7-9 and TRBJ2-7; D is ambiguous. The V end was cut by 1 base, the J end by 4 bases, with 5 bases between. CDR1 and CDR2 (germline): SEHNR, FQNEAQ (reference sequence). The CDR3 totals 12 residues. The CDR3 reads CASSLVQYEQYF. In DNA, the CDR3 is TGTGCCAGCAGCTTAGTCCAGTACGAGCAGTACTTC.

The chain combines TRBV7-6 with TRBJ2-3, with 12 bases fitting TRBD2. The V gene end was trimmed by 0 bases and the J gene end by 1 base; junction bases not matched to a gene: 8. Germline loops: CDR1 SGHVS, CDR2 FNYEAQ. CDR3 length: 19 amino acids. CDR3 bases: TGTGCCAGCAGCTTAGCCGGGAGACTAGCGGGAGATGGCACAGATACGCAGTATTTT. As protein: CASSLAGRLAGDGTDTQYF.

The V and J genes are TRBV6-2 or TRBV6-3 and TRBJ1-2; the D gene is possibly TRBD1 (5 bases). CDR3 length equals 15 residues. Germline V lookup: CDR1 MNHEY, CDR2 SVGEGT. The V gene lost 2 bases and the J gene lost 7 bases, with 17 bases spanning the gap. The DNA of the CDR3 is TGTGCCAGCAGTTACCCGGACACGGGACCCGGTGGCTACACCTTC. Its translation: CASSYPDTGPGGYTF.

The chain is built from TRBV2 and TRBJ2-7; D not certain. CDR3 length: 12 amino acids. The germline CDR1 and CDR2 sequences are SNHLY and FYNNEI. With 6 bases removed from V and 1 base from J, the gap between germline ends came to 7 bases. The CDR3 DNA is TGTGCCAGCAGATCCGGGTCCTACGAGCAGTACTTC. This sequence encodes CASRSGSYEQYF.

This clonotype was counted between two and nine times. The chain uses TRBV25-1 and TRBJ2-7; the D is unclear. CDR1 and CDR2 from the germline V gene are MGHDK and SYGVNS. The CDR3 consists of 12 residues. The V end lost 4 bases, the J end lost 5 bases, and 9 bases lay between the germline ends. CDR3 sequence (DNA): TGTGCCAGCAGTGTAGCTACGGACGAGCAGTACTTC. This sequence encodes CASSVATDEQYF.

This chain joins TRBV10-3 and TRBJ2-7, with TRBD2 identical over 7 bases. This CDR3 comprises 12 residues. Germline assignment: CDR1 ENHRY and CDR2 SYGVKD. The V gene end was trimmed by 10 bases and the J gene end by 1 base; junction bases not matched to a gene: 4. Here the CDR3 DNA reads TGTGCCACCCGCGGGGGATCCTACGAGCAGTACTTC. This translates into CATRGGSYEQYF.

The J gene is TRBJ2-7, the V gene TRBV6-2 or TRBV6-3, with no clear D. The CDR3 extends over 12 amino acids. Germline CDR1 is MNHEY and CDR2 is SVGEGT. V lost 6 bases to trimming and J lost 5 bases, with 11 bases between them. The CDR3 here is CASRRPVDEQYF. The DNA of the CDR3 is TGTGCCAGCAGAAGGCCAGTAGACGAGCAGTACTTC.